This entry lists 22 T cell receptor beta chains sequenced from one sample in a study of T cell responses to AZD1222 COVID-19 vaccine. Some clones are missing from TCRdb's copy, which holds only in-frame ones; the method was immunoSEQ multiplex PCR. The top ten clones hold 4.3% of a sample with about 160,000 clones, around 87% of them seen once. Material: peripheral blood, obtained 28 days after the second AZD1222 dose. These receptors were collected from an adult who received the AZD1222 COVID-19 vaccine.

The V and J genes are TRBV5-6 and TRBJ2-5, with TRBD1 identical over 7 bases. Per the germline V gene, CDR1 is SGHDT and CDR2 is YYEEEE. V was pared by 0 bases and J by 5 bases, with 10 bases of the junction left unmatched. There are 16 residues in the CDR3. As DNA, the CDR3 is TGTGCCAGCAGCTTGGGGAGAGGGGGCGTGATGGAGACCCAGTACTTC. This gives the protein CASSLGRGGVMETQYF. The variable domain in full, with the rest retrieved from reference TRBV5-6 and TRBJ2-5, is DAGVTQSPTHLIKTRGQQVTLRCSPKSGHDTVSWYQQALGQGPQFIFQYYEEEERQRGNFPDRFSGHQFPNYSSELNVNALLLGDSALYLCASSLGRGGVMETQYFGPGTRLLVL.

This chain uses TRBV20-1 with TRBJ1-2; possible D gene TRBD1, 5 bases. Looked up from germline, CDR1 is DFQATT and CDR2 is SNEGSKA (reference sequence). The CDR3 loop spans 12 amino acids. V lost 3 bases and J 3 bases, leaving 8 bases between the germline ends. CDR3 in DNA: TGCAGTGCTAGTCCCAGGGACTATGGCTACACCTTC. This translates into CSASPRDYGYTF.

The V and J genes are TRBV5-1 and TRBJ2-2; no clear D gene. Germline V CDR1 and CDR2: SGHRS, YFSETQ. V was shortened by 4 bases and J by 2 bases, with 21 bases between the two germline ends. This CDR3 is 18 amino acids long. As DNA, the CDR3 is TGCGCCAGCAGCACAACAGTAGGCCAAAAAATAAACACCGGGGAGCTGTTTTTT. Its translation: CASSTTVGQKINTGELFF.

V usage is TRBV7-9 and J usage is TRBJ2-2; D is ambiguous. V was trimmed by 1 base and J by 1 base, leaving 7 bases between them. The germline V gene encodes CDR1 SEHNR and CDR2 FQNEAQ (reference sequence). This CDR3 has 15 residues. CDR3 protein: CASSLVMGNTGELFF. The CDR3 nucleotides read TGTGCCAGCAGCTTAGTTATGGGGAACACCGGGGAGCTGTTTTTT. The entire variable domain, with the rest obtained from reference TRBV7-9 and TRBJ2-2, is as follows: DTGVSQNPRHKITKRGQNVTFRCDPISEHNRLYWYRQTLGQGPEFLTYFQNEAQLEKSRLLSDRFSAERPKGSFSTLEIQRTEQGDSAMYLCASSLVMGNTGELFFGEGSRLTVL.

V and J are TRBV6-6 and TRBJ2-7, with 7 bases fitting TRBD2. This CDR3 contains 16 residues. With V trimmed by 0 bases and J by 0 bases, 5 bases remained unmatched. Looked up from germline, CDR1 is MNHNY and CDR2 is SVGAGI (reference sequence). The CDR3 DNA sequence: TGTGCCAGCAGTTACTCTGGGGGGGTTAGCTCCTACGAGCAGTACTTC. Translated: CASSYSGGVSSYEQYF.

The V gene is TRBV7-9, the J gene TRBJ1-4; D unresolved. V dropped 3 bases and J dropped 1 base, with 9 bases sitting between them. Germline CDR1 is SEHNR and CDR2 is FQNEAQ (reference sequence). CDR3 length: 15 amino acids. The CDR3 loop reads CASSFGRQTNEKLFF. In nucleotides, the CDR3 is TGTGCCAGCAGCTTTGGGCGGCAAACTAATGAAAAACTGTTTTTT.

This sequence joins TRBV18 and TRBJ1-1, with D uncertain. The CDR3 has 16 residues. CDR1 is KGHSH, CDR2 LQKENI, per germline. Trimming pared 2 bases from V and 0 bases from J, leaving 13 bases between. CDR3 coding DNA: TGTGCCAGCTCACCAGAGATGGTAGCAATGAACACTGAAGCTTTCTTT. Translating gives CASSPEMVAMNTEAFF.

The chain is built from TRBV7-6 and TRBJ2-7; TRBD1 aligns across 8 bases. The CDR3 loop spans 15 amino acids. V lost 5 bases, J lost 1 base, and 7 bases stayed unmatched. In germline, CDR1 is SGHVS, CDR2 FNYEAQ. Written as DNA, the CDR3 is TGTGCCAGCAGCGGCAGACAGGGGCCGTCCTACGAGCAGTACTTC. It specifies CASSGRQGPSYEQYF.

The chain links TRBV5-6 to TRBJ1-2; maybe TRBD1 (5 bases). V lost 4 bases and J lost 3, with 16 bases in between. CDR1 is SGHDT, CDR2 YYEEEE, per germline. The CDR3 loop spans 15 amino acids. The CDR3 DNA follows: TGTGCCAGCAGCCCAACCGGCAGGGCTCACTATGGCTACACCTTC. This translates into CASSPTGRAHYGYTF.

The chain carries TRBV19 and TRBJ1-1; D is uncertain. The CDR3 spans 16 residues. The germline V gene encodes CDR1 LNHDA and CDR2 SQIVND (reference sequence). Trimming cost V 7 bases and J 0 bases, with 18 bases left between them. The chain's CDR3 is CASKYQPEAMNTEAFF. The CDR3 DNA sequence: TGTGCCAGTAAGTATCAGCCGGAGGCCATGAACACTGAAGCTTTCTTT.

The chain recombines TRBV3-1 (or the pseudogene TRBV3-2) with TRBJ2-2; 7 bases align to TRBD1. The CDR3 totals 14 residues. CDR1 LGHDT and CDR2 YNNKEL come from the germline V gene (reference sequence). The J segment lost 6 bases and the V segment lost 2 bases, leaving 3 bases of the junction unmatched. The CDR3 sequence is CASSQKGAAGELFF. The CDR3 nucleotides read TGTGCCAGCAGCCAAAAGGGGGCGGCCGGGGAGCTGTTTTTT.

J is TRBJ1-5 and V is TRBV6-6; TRBD1 might be the D (5 bases). Germline values: CDR1 MNHNY, CDR2 SVGAGI (reference sequence). The CDR3 has 16 amino acids. Trimming removed 6 bases at V and 0 bases at J, with 15 bases between. CDR3 bases: TGTGCCAGCAGGTACGGCAGGGCCGATAGCAATCAGCCCCAGCATTTT. This encodes CASRYGRADSNQPQHF.

This chain joins TRBV2 and TRBJ1-4; the D gene is possibly TRBD1 (5 bases). Trimming stripped 5 bases from V and 12 bases from J, with 19 bases between. CDR3 length: 14 amino acids. Per the germline V gene, CDR1 is SNHLY and CDR2 is FYNNEI. In nucleotides, the CDR3 is TGTGCCAGCAGTAAGACAGACCGTTTATCAGAACTGTTTTTT. Its translation is CASSKTDRLSELFF.

J is TRBJ1-1 and V is TRBV7-9; the D is unclear. The length of the CDR3 is 17 residues. Germline V gene data show CDR1 as SEHNR and CDR2 as FQNEAQ (reference sequence). V shed 1 base and J shed 7 bases, with 22 bases lying between them. Here the CDR3 reads CASSLVGGSQSDGEAFF. As DNA, the CDR3 is TGTGCCAGCAGCTTAGTAGGTGGGAGTCAATCCGACGGTGAAGCTTTCTTT.

Only a few counts were recorded for this clone. V usage is TRBV10-1 and J usage is TRBJ2-7; TRBD1 is a possible D gene (5 bases). The CDR3 has 16 residues. The germline CDR1 and CDR2 sequences are WNHNN and SYGVQD (reference sequence). With 0 bases removed from V and 6 bases from J, the gap between germline ends came to 18 bases. The CDR3 protein is CASSESGQTPLSEQYF. The DNA for the CDR3 is TGCGCCAGCAGTGAGTCGGGGCAGACTCCACTATCCGAGCAGTACTTC.

This clone has only a few counts. The rearrangement links TRBV6-5 to TRBJ1-1; D remains ambiguous. The germline V gene encodes CDR1 MNHEY and CDR2 SVGAGI. There are 14 residues in the CDR3. Trimming took off 4 bases at V and 1 base at J, with 10 bases between the two ends. CDR3: CASSWSMPNTEAFF. CDR3 bases: TGTGCCAGCAGTTGGTCGATGCCGAACACTGAAGCTTTCTTT.

The J gene is TRBJ1-4, the V gene TRBV9; D is unclear. This CDR3 is 15 amino acids long. The V and J ends lost 3 bases and 7 bases respectively, with 16 bases between them. CDR1 SGDLS and CDR2 YYNGEE come from the germline V gene. The CDR3 nucleotides are TGTGCCAGCAGCGGGGTTATGGGAGTCAGTGAAAAACTGTTTTTT. This translates into CASSGVMGVSEKLFF.

V is TRBV6-6 and J is TRBJ2-3; no reliable D call. The CDR3 is 12 amino acids. Germline V gives CDR1 MNHNY, CDR2 SVGAGI (reference sequence). V lost 4 bases to trimming and J lost 6 bases, with 8 bases between them. CDR3: CASSLSGDTQYF. CDR3 bases: TGTGCCAGCAGTTTAAGTGGGGATACGCAGTATTTT.

This clone was detected only once. This chain uses TRBV30 with TRBJ2-1, with D perhaps TRBD1 (6 bases). V gave up 7 bases and J gave up 2 bases, with 18 bases separating them. CDR3 length: 15 amino acids. The germline gives CDR1 GTSNPN, CDR2 SVGIG (reference sequence). CDR3 amino acids: CASNPTGSTYNEQFF. The CDR3 nucleotides are TGTGCCTCCAACCCGACAGGATCTACCTACAATGAGCAGTTCTTC.

CDR3 DNA sequence: TGTGCCAGCAGCTTTTGGGCAGGGGGCCTTCCAACCTATGGCTACACCTTC. This sequence encodes CASSFWAGGLPTYGYTF. This chain connects TRBV11-2 to TRBJ1-2; 8 positions match TRBD1. Trimming cost V 3 bases and J 4 bases; bases outside gene matches: 13. This CDR3 region has 17 residues. Per germline, CDR1 SGHAT and CDR2 FQNNGV.

This clone came up once. The chain joins TRBV27 to TRBJ2-5; D may match TRBD1 or TRBD2 (7 bases each). The V and J ends lost 6 bases and 1 base respectively, with 18 bases between them. The CDR3 contains 16 residues. The V gene's germline CDR1 is MNHEY and CDR2 SMNVEV (reference sequence). CDR3 DNA sequence: TGTGCCAGCAGCCTCACAGGGGAGGGGGCCCAAGAGACCCAGTACTTC. The encoded protein is CASSLTGEGAQETQYF.

CDR3 sequence (DNA): TGTGCCAGCAGCTTCTTCAGATTGACTGGGGGATATGGCTACACCTTC. Residues: CASSFFRLTGGYGYTF. This chain connects TRBV7-9 to TRBJ1-2, with D perhaps matching TRBD1 (5 bases). The CDR3 is 16 amino acids. Germline V gene lookup returns CDR1 SEHNR and CDR2 FQNEAQ (reference sequence). Trimming stripped 3 bases from V and 5 bases from J, with 19 bases between.